The 30 T cell receptor beta chains in this list originate from one sample, sequenced in a study of technical replicates of blood from a handful of donors. Assay: immunoSEQ multiplex PCR; the TCRdb copy retains only in-frame clones and omits some. The sample holds fewer than 20,000 clones, about four fifths seen once. Sequencing was carried out using PBMCs. These receptors originate from a human donor in good health. Some clones in this sample may be carry-over from other donors' samples.

V usage is TRBV6-6 and J usage is TRBJ2-7; D might be TRBD2 (5 bases). The CDR3 is 15 amino acids. The ends were cut back, 5 bases at V and 0 bases at J, with 14 bases in the middle. Germline loops: CDR1 MNHNY, CDR2 SVGAGI (reference sequence). The CDR3 DNA is TGTGCCAGCAGTCCCCTTGCGGGTGCCTCCTACGAGCAGTACTTC. It codes for CASSPLAGASYEQYF.

The chain employs TRBV2 and TRBJ1-5, with 9 bases lining up with TRBD1. The germline V gene has CDR1 SNHLY and CDR2 FYNNEI. The junction had 5 bases not matched to a gene; V was cut back by 5 bases and J by 0 bases. CDR3 length equals 16 residues. The CDR3 loop reads CASSQQGAGSNQPQHF. The DNA of the CDR3 is TGTGCCAGCAGTCAACAGGGGGCTGGTAGCAATCAGCCCCAGCATTTT.

V usage is TRBV7-8 and J usage is TRBJ2-7; 8 nucleotides agree with TRBD1. Looked up from germline, CDR1 is SGHVS and CDR2 is FQNEAQ. Trimming removed 0 bases from V and 5 bases from J; junction bases left unmatched: 6. This CDR3 has 15 residues. The CDR3 protein is CASSLARQGANEQYF. The CDR3 DNA reads as TGTGCCAGCAGCTTAGCACGCCAGGGGGCGAACGAGCAGTACTTC.

This chain connects TRBV6-4 to TRBJ2-2; a weak D match, TRBD1 (5 bases). V was cut by 3 bases and J by 5 bases, with 10 bases left in between. The length of the CDR3 is 14 residues. Per the germline V gene, CDR1 is MRHNA and CDR2 is SNTAGT. CDR3 DNA sequence: TGTGCCAGCAGTGAGGACACCTTTACCGGGGAGCTGTTTTTT. Amino acids: CASSEDTFTGELFF.

The chain carries TRBV6-5 and TRBJ2-5, with 7 bases lining up with TRBD1. The CDR3 runs 13 residues. The germline gives CDR1 MNHEY, CDR2 SVGAGI. V gave up 7 bases and J gave up 1 base; unmatched junction bases: 3. In DNA form, the CDR3 reads TGTGCCAGCACGACAGGGCCCCAAGAGACCCAGTACTTC. This codes for CASTTGPQETQYF.

The chain joins TRBV27 to TRBJ2-2; D not resolved. V lost 1 base to trimming and J lost 1 base, with 10 bases between them. This CDR3 has 16 residues. Per the germline V gene, CDR1 is MNHEY and CDR2 is SMNVEV (reference sequence). CDR3 nucleotides: TGTGCCAGCAGTTTATTATCGGTTGGGAACACCGGGGAGCTGTTTTTT. Protein product: CASSLLSVGNTGELFF.

J is TRBJ1-5 and V is TRBV27; D is perhaps TRBD1 (5 bases). Germline assignment: CDR1 MNHEY and CDR2 SMNVEV (reference sequence). The germline V and J ends were trimmed by 5 bases and 6 bases, with 11 bases remaining between them. The CDR3 is 13 amino acids. CDR3 bases: TGTGCCAGCAGTCATCAACAGGCTCAGCCCCAGCATTTT. Amino acids: CASSHQQAQPQHF.

This clone was picked up a small number of times. The CDR3 reads CASSPPNSQGLYGYTF. The CDR3 bases are TGTGCCAGCTCACCACCAAATTCGCAGGGCCTATATGGCTACACCTTC. The chain is built from TRBV18 and TRBJ1-2, with D possibly matching TRBD1 (5 bases). Germline CDR1 is KGHSH and CDR2 is LQKENI. The CDR3 length is 16 residues. Trimming removed 0 bases at V and 5 bases at J, with 16 bases between. Variable domain in full (rest from reference TRBV18 and TRBJ1-2): NAGVMQNPRHLVRRRGQEARLRCSPMKGHSHVYWYRQLPEEGLKFMVYLQKENIIDESGMPKERFSAEFPKEGPSILRIQQVVRGDSAAYFCASSPPNSQGLYGYTFGSGTRLTVV.

The chain uses TRBV2 and TRBJ2-1; perhaps TRBD2 as D (5 bases). Germline V gene lookup returns CDR1 SNHLY and CDR2 FYNNEI. This CDR3 spans 14 amino acids. The V end was cut by 6 bases, the J end by 4 bases, with 13 bases between. The CDR3 bases are TGTGCCAGCAGAACGGAGGAGCCATACAATGAGCAGTTCTTC. Translating it yields CASRTEEPYNEQFF.

The rearrangement links TRBV27 to TRBJ2-2; 11 bases match TRBD2. J was trimmed by 4 bases and V by 3 bases; bases with no gene match: 10. Germline V gene data show CDR1 as MNHEY and CDR2 as SMNVEV (reference sequence). The CDR3 runs to 18 residues. CDR3 nucleotide sequence: TGTGCCAGCAGTTTCGCAGCACTAGCGGGAGCGTTCACCGGGGAGCTGTTTTTT. This encodes CASSFAALAGAFTGELFF.

The chain combines TRBV11-2 with TRBJ2-1; D not certain. The CDR3 is made up of 12 amino acids. Germline CDR1 and CDR2: SGHAT and FQNNGV. Trimming shortened V by 6 bases and J by 13 bases, and 16 bases separated the two germline ends. CDR3 residues: CASSLLVASQFF. The DNA for the CDR3 is TGTGCCAGCAGTCTTCTAGTTGCCAGCCAGTTCTTC.

V and J are TRBV27 and TRBJ1-2, with TRBD1 matching 11 bases. CDR1 is MNHEY and CDR2 is SMNVEV in the germline V gene (reference sequence). J was trimmed by 4 bases and V by 1 base; bases with no gene match: 5. The CDR3 runs to 16 residues. The CDR3 sequence: CASSLWGTGGSYGYTF. The CDR3 region has the DNA TGTGCCAGCAGTTTATGGGGGACAGGGGGATCCTATGGCTACACCTTC.

The V gene is TRBV10-3, the J gene TRBJ1-1, with D hard to call. Trimming left V 6 bases short and J 2 bases short, with 13 bases between. The germline V gene encodes CDR1 ENHRY and CDR2 SYGVKD. This CDR3 is built from 14 residues. The CDR3 here is CAISRESQNTEAFF. In DNA, the CDR3 is TGTGCCATCAGCCGGGAGAGCCAAAACACTGAAGCTTTCTTT.

The J gene is TRBJ2-7, the V gene TRBV7-9; unclear D gene. Between the trimmed V and J ends, which lost 5 bases and 5 bases, there was a span of 19 bases. The CDR3 covers 15 residues. The germline V gene has CDR1 SEHNR and CDR2 FQNEAQ (reference sequence). The DNA of the CDR3 is TGTGCCAGCAGCCCCCTAGGCCTACCCCAAGACGAGCAGTACTTC. Amino acid sequence: CASSPLGLPQDEQYF.

This clone was observed a handful of times. The CDR3 here is CASSLAAGEVNTEAFF. The CDR3 nucleotides read TGTGCCAGCAGCTTGGCCGCGGGGGAGGTGAACACTGAAGCTTTCTTT. The rearrangement joins TRBV5-5 to TRBJ1-1; possibly TRBD1 for D (5 bases). Germline CDR1 reads SGHKS; CDR2 reads YYEKEE (reference sequence). Trimming pared 0 bases from V and 0 bases from J, leaving 12 bases between. The CDR3 covers 16 residues.

V gene TRBV4-2 combines with J gene TRBJ1-4; D not resolved. This CDR3 region has 15 residues. Per the germline V gene, CDR1 is LGHNA and CDR2 is YNFKEQ. V was clipped by 4 bases and J by 8 bases, with 17 bases between them. CDR3 DNA sequence: TGTGCCAGCAGCCGAGGGTACGGGCCCGGGGAAAAACTGTTTTTT. It specifies CASSRGYGPGEKLFF.

This clone was observed once. The chain carries TRBV7-8 and TRBJ2-2; TRBD1 might be the D (5 bases). CDR1 SGHVS and CDR2 FQNEAQ come from the germline V gene. The CDR3 sequence is 13 residues long. V lost 5 bases and J 5 bases, leaving 9 bases between the germline ends. The CDR3 coding sequence is TGTGCCAGCAGCAGACAGCGAACCGGGGAGCTGTTTTTT. It encodes CASSRQRTGELFF.

The chain uses TRBV21-1 and TRBJ2-2; TRBD2, the D gene given by the table, was not confirmed from the DNA. TRBV21-1 is termed a pseudogene. The CDR3 sequence is 11 residues long. CDR3 in amino acids: CASVSSGELFF. CDR3 bases: TGTGCCAGCGTTTCCTCCGGGGAGCTGTTTTTT.

This chain joins TRBV5-1 and TRBJ2-2; 8 bases align to TRBD2. Germline V lookup: CDR1 SGHRS, CDR2 YFSETQ. The V segment lost 9 bases and the J segment 0 bases; nucleotides outside the gene matches: 7. This CDR3 has 15 residues. The CDR3 sequence is CATGRDTSNTGELFF. Here the CDR3 DNA reads TGCGCCACCGGGAGGGACACCTCGAACACCGGGGAGCTGTTTTTT.

This chain uses TRBV2 with TRBJ2-5, with TRBD2 matching over 7 bases. Trimming at V came to 6 bases and at J to 4 bases, leaving 8 bases not matched to a gene. The V gene's germline CDR1 is SNHLY and CDR2 FYNNEI. The CDR3 consists of 14 residues. The CDR3 region is CASRVGEGRETQYF. CDR3 nucleotides: TGTGCCAGCAGAGTCGGGGAGGGGCGAGAGACCCAGTACTTC. Complete variable domain (other parts from reference TRBV2 and TRBJ2-5): EPEVTQTPSHQVTQMGQEVILRCVPISNHLYFYWYRQILGQKVEFLVSFYNNEISEKSEIFDDQFSVERPDGSNFTLKIRSTKLEDSAMYFCASRVGEGRETQYFGPGTRLLVL.

The chain employs TRBV10-3 and TRBJ2-3; the match to TRBD2 covers 7 bases. Germline V gene sequence: CDR1 ENHRY, CDR2 SYGVKD. The CDR3 runs 14 residues. The CDR3 nucleotides are TGTACCACCTCTCATAGCGGGTACACAGATACGCAGTATTTT. It yields the protein CTTSHSGYTDTQYF.

This clone has a handful of counts. The rearrangement links TRBV13 to TRBJ1-1; no reliable D call. This CDR3 has 12 amino acids. Germline-derived CDR1 and CDR2 are PRHDT and FYEKMQ (reference sequence). V lost 6 bases and J lost 5, with 10 bases in between. CDR3 sequence (DNA): TGTGCCAGCAGGAGGGTAAGAACTGAAGCTTTCTTT. Residues: CASRRVRTEAFF.

This clone was observed a handful of times. V and J are TRBV10-3 and TRBJ2-7, with 12 positions matching TRBD2. The CDR3 is 17 residues long. The trim removed 0 bases at V and 0 bases at J, leaving 3 bases unmatched. Looked up from germline, CDR1 is ENHRY and CDR2 is SYGVKD. This CDR3 reads CAISESLAGGSSYEQYF. The CDR3 region has the DNA TGTGCCATCAGTGAGTCTCTAGCGGGAGGGAGCTCCTACGAGCAGTACTTC.

The J gene is TRBJ2-3, the V gene TRBV9; 9 bases are shared with TRBD1. CDR1 and CDR2 from the germline V gene are SGDLS and YYNGEE. The CDR3 is 17 residues long. The J segment lost 3 bases and the V segment lost 4 bases, leaving 12 bases of the junction unmatched. The CDR3 protein is CASSPRPPGQGTDTQYF. In DNA form, the CDR3 reads TGTGCCAGCAGCCCACGCCCTCCGGGACAGGGAACAGATACGCAGTATTTT.

The genes are TRBV7-8 and TRBJ1-1; D remains ambiguous. Germline V gene data show CDR1 as SGHVS and CDR2 as FQNEAQ. Trimming cost V 0 bases and J 2 bases, with 10 bases left between them. The CDR3 consists of 15 residues. As DNA, the CDR3 is TGTGCCAGCAGCTTAGCGGCGGGAGGAAACACTGAAGCTTTCTTT. Translation: CASSLAAGGNTEAFF. Combining the CDR3 with reference TRBV7-8 and TRBJ1-1 gives the whole variable domain GAGVSQSPRYKVAKRGQDVALRCDPISGHVSLFWYQQALGQGPEFLTYFQNEAQLDKSGLPSDRFFAERPEGSVSTLKIQRTQQEDSAVYLCASSLAAGGNTEAFFGQGTRLTVV.

CDR3 in amino acids: CASSLDRGWDTGELFF. As DNA, the CDR3 is TGTGCCAGCAGCTTAGATCGGGGTTGGGACACCGGGGAGCTGTTTTTT. V gene TRBV7-9 combines with J gene TRBJ2-2; D perhaps matches TRBD2 (5 bases). The CDR3 consists of 16 residues. The germline V and J ends were trimmed by 1 base and 3 bases, with 12 bases remaining between them. The germline V gene has CDR1 SEHNR and CDR2 FQNEAQ (reference sequence).

V is TRBV4-1 and J is TRBJ2-3, with 12 bases that match TRBD2. CDR3 length: 16 amino acids. Germline CDR1 MGHRA, CDR2 YSYEKL. V gave up 4 bases and J gave up 4 bases; unmatched junction bases: 6. The CDR3 sequence: CASSPSGRASADTQYF. The CDR3 coding sequence is TGCGCCAGCAGCCCTAGCGGGAGGGCCTCAGCAGATACGCAGTATTTT.

This clone was picked up a small number of times. V is TRBV7-9 and J is TRBJ2-1; perhaps TRBD2 as D (5 bases). CDR1 and CDR2 from the germline V gene are SEHNR and FQNEAQ (reference sequence). Trimming removed 3 bases from V and 7 bases from J, with 7 bases in between. The CDR3 runs to 12 residues. This CDR3 is CASSFGMNEQFF. CDR3 in DNA: TGTGCCAGCAGCTTCGGGATGAATGAGCAGTTCTTC.

The chain recombines TRBV7-2 with TRBJ2-7; 7 bases are a match to TRBD2. The CDR3 loop spans 13 amino acids. The trim removed 3 bases at V and 2 bases at J, leaving 1 base unmatched. Germline-derived CDR1 and CDR2 are SGHTA and FQGNSA. The CDR3 nucleotides read TGTGCCAGCAGCTTCGGGAGGACCTACGAGCAGTACTTC. Its protein is CASSFGRTYEQYF.

The chain joins TRBV19 to TRBJ2-1, with 8 bases that match TRBD2. The CDR3 length is 18 residues. Germline CDR1 and CDR2: LNHDA and SQIVND (reference sequence). The J segment lost 6 bases and the V segment lost 3 bases, leaving 16 bases of the junction unmatched. The CDR3 coding sequence is TGTGCCAGTAGTATCTCCGTCCTTAGCGGGACTATTTTCAATGAGCAGTTCTTC. Its protein is CASSISVLSGTIFNEQFF. Together with reference TRBV19 and TRBJ2-1, the CDR3 gives the full variable domain: DGGITQSPKYLFRKEGQNVTLSCEQNLNHDAMYWYRQDPGQGLRLIYYSQIVNDFQKGDIAEGYSVSREKKESFPLTVTSAQKNPTAFYLCASSISVLSGTIFNEQFFGPGTRLTVL.